The present T cell receptor (beta chain) was sequenced within a study of CD8 T cells in ankylosing spondylitis. The sample holds a few counts of this clonotype. The antigen is undetermined. Notes on the study in general: Blood from ankylosing spondylitis patients appeared to carry a characteristic roughly 8-variant TCR beta motif. Some motif variants had been reported before (in reactive arthritis synovial fluid and blood).

TCRdb reprocessed the 5' RACE reads with MiXCR, giving one entry per CDR3 protein. This sample has about 540,000 distinct CDR3 sequences, with 10% to 15% found just once. Germline CDR1 and CDR2: MNHEY and SMNVEV (reference sequence). The CDR3 loop spans 15 amino acids. V lost 5 bases, J lost 3 bases, and 6 bases stayed unmatched. This clonotype originated in a male donor with ankylosing spondylitis. The sample taken for sequencing was blood, either unsorted or a sorted T cell fraction (not recorded which). J is TRBJ2-5 and V is TRBV27; 10 positions agree with TRBD1. Here the CDR3 reads CASSHRDRGEETQYF. CDR3 coding DNA: TGTGCCAGCAGTCACCGGGACAGGGGAGAAGAGACCCAGTACTTC.